This T cell receptor beta chain was obtained from a study of CD8 T cells in Susac syndrome. Bulk CD8+ and CD4+ cells came from magnetic negative isolation; CD8+ TEMRA by FACS. A remark on this clonotype: Its antigen remains unknown.

Study results and caveats: Only a relatively small number of individuals were included in the TCR sequencing and HLA analysis.

RNA in amounts of roughly 0.5 to 1 ug was reverse transcribed with random hexamers. Amplification of the TCR beta CDR3 was carried out by immunoSEQ multiplex PCR, which spanned a total of 54 Vbeta and 13 Jbeta segments. TCRdb itself ran the immunoSEQ multiplex PCR reads through MiXCR, one entry per CDR3 protein. The table has about 430,000 distinct CDR3 sequences, approximately 89% seen once. The sample was CD8+ T cells from PBMCs. This clonotype was sampled from a human donor with multiple sclerosis.

The CDR3 protein is CASSRDLNTEAFF. The CDR3 DNA reads as TGTGCCAGCAGTAGGGATCTGAACACTGAAGCTTTCTTT. The V call is TRBV27, the J call TRBJ1-1; D is ambiguous. The germline V gene encodes CDR1 MNHEY and CDR2 SMNVEV (reference sequence). The CDR3 loop spans 13 amino acids. Trimming pared 5 bases from V and 0 bases from J, leaving 7 bases between.